This entry features one TCR beta chain sequence. V dropped 2 bases and J dropped 3 bases, with 8 bases sitting between them. CDR1 and CDR2 (germline): SGHNT, YYREEE (reference sequence). The CDR3 is 13 residues long. Original processing methods: Estimated nucleated cell counts came from reference gene primer amplification. Sequencing used immunoSEQ multiplex PCR; TCRdb keeps in-frame clones, though not all of them. V, J and clone size reflect that table, while D and trimming were determined from the DNA. Of just over 650,000 clones listed, 75% to 90% are singletons. This specimen belongs to a study of blood T cell repertoires in COVID-19.

The sequencing sample was made of peripheral blood. The source is a woman younger than 35 with acute or convalescent COVID-19. V gene TRBV5-4 combines with J gene TRBJ1-2; possibly TRBD1 for D (5 bases). CDR3 DNA sequence: TGTGCCAGCAGCTTCCCAGGGTACTATGGCTACACCTTC. It yields the protein CASSFPGYYGYTF.